The 12 T cell receptor beta chains presented below share a single source sample, sequenced in a study of CD8 T cells in ankylosing spondylitis. MiXCR was run by TCRdb on the 5' RACE reads, yielding one entry per CDR3 protein. The sample records approximately 540,000 distinct CDR3 sequences, about 13% being singletons. Regarding the study as a whole: Ankylosing spondylitis blood appeared to carry a characteristic TCR beta motif of roughly eight highly homologous variants.

Which antigens these TCRs recognize remains unknown. Sample: blood, either unsorted or a sorted T cell fraction (not recorded which). The receptor set was obtained from a male donor with ankylosing spondylitis.

Many counts were recorded for this clonotype. The chain uses TRBV12-3 or TRBV12-4 and TRBJ1-3, with D possibly TRBD1 on 6 matching bases. The V end lost 6 bases, the J end lost 0 bases, and 15 bases lay between the germline ends. This CDR3 has 16 amino acids. The CDR3, as DNA: TGTGCCAGCAGCCTCAGGGGCCCAGGCTCTGGAAACACCATATATTTT. Amino acids: CASSLRGPGSGNTIYF.

The sample holds many counts of this clonotype. The chain couples TRBV12-3 or TRBV12-4 to TRBJ2-1, with D maybe TRBD2 (6 bases). Trimming stripped 8 bases from V and 0 bases from J, with 11 bases between. CDR3 size: 14 residues. The CDR3 DNA follows: TGTGCCAGCTTAGCGGTCAGCTCCTACAATGAGCAGTTCTTC. This translates into CASLAVSSYNEQFF.

Many counts were recorded for this clonotype. The chain joins TRBV12-3 or TRBV12-4 to TRBJ2-7; 12 nucleotides line up with TRBD2. There are 15 residues in the CDR3. V trimming: 6 bases; J trimming: 0 bases; junction bases outside the gene matches: 3. CDR3 loop: CASRKTSGSSYEQYF. CDR3 coding DNA: TGTGCCAGCAGGAAGACTAGCGGGAGCTCCTACGAGCAGTACTTC.

This chain links TRBV28 with TRBJ2-7; 11 bases are a match to TRBD2. With 5 bases clipped from V and 0 bases from J, the junction kept 9 bases outside the gene matches. The CDR3 consists of 17 residues. Germline CDR1 reads MDHEN; CDR2 reads SYDVKM. The chain's CDR3 is CASSTPLAGGSSYEQYF. In nucleotides, the CDR3 is TGTGCCAGCAGTACCCCTCTAGCGGGAGGATCCTCCTACGAGCAGTACTTC. Combining the CDR3 with reference TRBV28 and TRBJ2-7 gives the whole variable domain DVKVTQSSRYLVKRTGEKVFLECVQDMDHENMFWYRQDPGLGLRLIYFSYDVKMKEKGDIPEGYSVSREKKERFSLILESASTNQTSMYLCASSTPLAGGSSYEQYFGPGTRLTVT.

This clonotype was seen more than once but under ten times. The gene calls are TRBV13 and TRBJ2-7; D not certain. V was shortened by 1 base and J by 1 base, with 5 bases between the two germline ends. This CDR3 is built from 13 residues. Germline V gene data show CDR1 as PRHDT and CDR2 as FYEKMQ (reference sequence). CDR3 amino acids: CASSLAESYEQYF. The CDR3 DNA reads TGTGCCAGCAGCTTAGCGGAATCCTACGAGCAGTACTTC.

This clonotype was seen ten or more times. The chain is built from TRBV19 and TRBJ2-1; no clear D gene. The V gene lost 6 bases and the J gene lost 2 bases, with 5 bases spanning the gap. Germline V gives CDR1 LNHDA, CDR2 SQIVND (reference sequence). The CDR3 is 12 amino acids. DNA for the CDR3: TGTGCCAGTAGGGCCCCCTACAATGAGCAGTTCTTC. Its translation is CASRAPYNEQFF.

The CDR3 sequence: CSARDLAVGTQYF. CDR3 DNA: TGCAGTGCTAGAGACCTAGCGGTTGGTACGCAGTATTTT. The chain is built from TRBV20-1 and TRBJ2-3; TRBD2 matches 7 bases. From germline, CDR1 is DFQATT and CDR2 SNEGSKA (reference sequence). CDR3 length: 13 residues. With V trimmed by 0 bases and J by 8 bases, 5 bases remained unmatched.

This clonotype has only a few counts. The chain links TRBV3-1 to TRBJ1-1; 10 bases fit TRBD1. The CDR3 loop spans 14 amino acids. V shed 0 bases, J shed 12 bases, and the junction held 7 bases outside the gene matches. Looked up from germline, CDR1 is LGHDT and CDR2 is YNNKEL (reference sequence). The CDR3 DNA is TGTGCCAGCAGCCAAGAACCAAGGACAGGGGGAACTTTCTTT. Amino acid sequence: CASSQEPRTGGTFF.

This clonotype has a handful of counts. J is TRBJ2-7 and V is TRBV7-9, with 7 bases aligning to TRBD2. Germline V lookup: CDR1 SEHNR, CDR2 FQNEAQ (reference sequence). The CDR3 sequence is 15 residues long. The trim removed 5 bases at V and 1 base at J, leaving 8 bases unmatched. CDR3 in DNA: TGTGCCAGCAGCATTCGTAGCGGGCTTTCCTACGAGCAGTACTTC. It encodes CASSIRSGLSYEQYF.

The rearrangement uses TRBV5-6 and TRBJ2-2; D possibly corresponds to TRBD2 (6 bases). Trimming took 3 bases from V and 4 from J, leaving 16 bases between them. Per the germline V gene, CDR1 is SGHDT and CDR2 is YYEEEE. The CDR3 extends over 16 amino acids. In DNA form, the CDR3 reads TGTGCCAGCAGCTCGGGGGAGCAGGGCGCCACCGGGGAGCTGTTTTTT. Translating it yields CASSSGEQGATGELFF.

This clonotype has at least ten counts. The rearrangement joins TRBV7-8 to TRBJ2-5; D is undetermined. V dropped 1 base and J dropped 7 bases, with 7 bases sitting between them. The germline gives CDR1 SGHVS, CDR2 FQNEAQ. CDR3 length equals 12 residues. The CDR3 DNA follows: TGTGCCAGCAGCTTAGAGGGCCGGACCCAGTACTTC. Residues: CASSLEGRTQYF.

This clonotype came up many times. This chain links TRBV5-1 with TRBJ2-3; D perhaps matches TRBD1 (7 bases). This CDR3 is built from 16 residues. V was trimmed by 4 bases and J by 7 bases, leaving 22 bases between them. In germline, CDR1 is SGHRS, CDR2 YFSETQ. DNA for the CDR3: TGCGCCAGCAGCAACGAGGCAGGGGGAGGTAGAAATACGCAGTATTTT. It translates to CASSNEAGGGRNTQYF.